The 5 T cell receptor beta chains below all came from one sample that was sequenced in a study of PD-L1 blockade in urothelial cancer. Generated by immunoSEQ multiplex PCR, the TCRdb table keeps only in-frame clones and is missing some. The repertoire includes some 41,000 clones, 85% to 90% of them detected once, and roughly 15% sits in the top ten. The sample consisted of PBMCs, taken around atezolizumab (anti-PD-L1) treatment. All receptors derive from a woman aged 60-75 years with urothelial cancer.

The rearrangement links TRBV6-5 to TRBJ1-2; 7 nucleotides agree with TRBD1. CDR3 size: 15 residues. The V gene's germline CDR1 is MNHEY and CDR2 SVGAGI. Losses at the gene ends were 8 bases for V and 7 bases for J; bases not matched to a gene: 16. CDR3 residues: CASALRQGALGGYTF. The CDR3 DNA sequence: TGTGCCAGCGCCCTTAGACAGGGCGCCCTCGGTGGCTACACCTTC.

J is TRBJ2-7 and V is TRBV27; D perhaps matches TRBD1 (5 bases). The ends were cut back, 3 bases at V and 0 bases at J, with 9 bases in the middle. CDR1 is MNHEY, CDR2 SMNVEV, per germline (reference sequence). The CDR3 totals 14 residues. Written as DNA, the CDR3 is TGTGCCAGCAGTTTTGCAGGGTCCTCCTACGAGCAGTACTTC. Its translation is CASSFAGSSYEQYF.

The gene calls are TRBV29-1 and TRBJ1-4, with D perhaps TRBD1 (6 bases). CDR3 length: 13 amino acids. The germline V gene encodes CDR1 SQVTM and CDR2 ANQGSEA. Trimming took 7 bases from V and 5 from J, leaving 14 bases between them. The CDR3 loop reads CSASGEGNEKLFF. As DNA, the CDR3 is TGCAGCGCTTCAGGGGAAGGGAATGAAAAACTGTTTTTT.

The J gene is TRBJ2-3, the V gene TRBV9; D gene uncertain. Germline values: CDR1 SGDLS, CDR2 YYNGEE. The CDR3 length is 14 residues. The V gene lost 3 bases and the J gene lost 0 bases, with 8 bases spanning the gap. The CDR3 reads CASSAGVSTDTQYF. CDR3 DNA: TGTGCCAGCAGCGCCGGTGTTAGCACAGATACGCAGTATTTT.

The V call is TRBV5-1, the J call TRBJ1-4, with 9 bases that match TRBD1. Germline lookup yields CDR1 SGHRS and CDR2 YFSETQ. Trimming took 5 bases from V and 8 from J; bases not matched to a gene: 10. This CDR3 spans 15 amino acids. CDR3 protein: CASRQSQGAYEKLFF. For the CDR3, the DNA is TGCGCCAGCAGACAATCACAGGGGGCTTACGAAAAACTGTTTTTT.